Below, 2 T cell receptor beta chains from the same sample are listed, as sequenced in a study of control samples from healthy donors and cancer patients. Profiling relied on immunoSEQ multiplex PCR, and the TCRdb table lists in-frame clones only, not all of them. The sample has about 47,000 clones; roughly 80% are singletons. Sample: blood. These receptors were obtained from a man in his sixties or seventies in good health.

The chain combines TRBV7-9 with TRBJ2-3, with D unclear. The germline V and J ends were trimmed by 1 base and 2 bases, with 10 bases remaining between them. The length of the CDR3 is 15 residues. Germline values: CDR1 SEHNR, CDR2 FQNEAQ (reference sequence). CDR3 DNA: TGTGCCAGCAGCTTAGTCCGGGCTCACACAGATACGCAGTATTTT. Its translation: CASSLVRAHTDTQYF. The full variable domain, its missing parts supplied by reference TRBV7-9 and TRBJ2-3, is DTGVSQNPRHKITKRGQNVTFRCDPISEHNRLYWYRQTLGQGPEFLTYFQNEAQLEKSRLLSDRFSAERPKGSFSTLEIQRTEQGDSAMYLCASSLVRAHTDTQYFGPGTRLTVL.

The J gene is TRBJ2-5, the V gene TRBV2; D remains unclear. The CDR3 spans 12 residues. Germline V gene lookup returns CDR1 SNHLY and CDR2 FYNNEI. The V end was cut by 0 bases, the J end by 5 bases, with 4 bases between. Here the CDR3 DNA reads TGTGCCAGCAGTGAAGCGTTCGAGACCCAGTACTTC. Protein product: CASSEAFETQYF. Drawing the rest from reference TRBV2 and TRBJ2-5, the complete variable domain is EPEVTQTPSHQVTQMGQEVILRCVPISNHLYFYWYRQILGQKVEFLVSFYNNEISEKSEIFDDQFSVERPDGSNFTLKIRSTKLEDSAMYFCASSEAFETQYFGPGTRLLVL.